These 3 T cell receptor beta chains came from one sample sequenced in a study of T cells in Graves' hyperthyroidism and ophthalmopathy. RNA transcripts gave rise to amplified TCR beta CDR3 regions. A first-round RT-PCR of the TCR CDR3 used the HTBI primer set. MiXCR, run by TCRdb on the multiplex PCR reads, gives a single entry per CDR3 protein. The sample carries nearly 750,000 distinct CDR3 sequences, around 40% recorded once. Sequencing used blood. These receptors came from a woman aged 40-49 years with Graves' hyperthyroidism.

This clonotype was seen repeatedly, ten times or more. The chain employs TRBV12-3 or TRBV12-4 and TRBJ1-2, with D uncertain. Trimming pared 6 bases from V and 2 bases from J, leaving 16 bases between. This CDR3 has 15 amino acids. The CDR3: CASSQASRWNYGYTF. The CDR3 DNA follows: TGTGCCAGCAGCCAGGCTAGTAGGTGGAACTATGGCTACACCTTC.

This clonotype was counted many times. The chain employs TRBV2 and TRBJ2-7; 8 bases fit TRBD1. V trimming: 6 bases; J trimming: 0 bases; junction bases outside the gene matches: 4. This CDR3 comprises 14 residues. Germline V gene data show CDR1 as SNHLY and CDR2 as FYNNEI. Written as DNA, the CDR3 is TGTGCCAGCAGAGGACAGGGAACCTCCTACGAGCAGTACTTC. It is translated as CASRGQGTSYEQYF.

The CDR3 region has the DNA TGTGCCAGCAGAGCGGAGGGGCAACGCGAGCAGTACTTC. It translates to CASRAEGQREQYF. The chain has TRBV9 and TRBJ2-7, with D possibly being TRBD2 (6 bases). The CDR3 has 13 residues. The V and J ends lost 5 bases and 6 bases respectively, with 15 bases between them. The germline gives CDR1 SGDLS, CDR2 YYNGEE. Drawing the rest from reference TRBV9 and TRBJ2-7, the complete variable domain is DSGVTQTPKHLITATGQRVTLRCSPRSGDLSVYWYQQSLDQGLQFLIQYYNGEERAKGNILERFSAQQFPDLHSELNLSSLELGDSALYFCASRAEGQREQYFGPGTRLTVT.